The 24 T cell receptor beta chains listed next were all sequenced from one sample in a study of blood T cell repertoires in COVID-19. Profiling relied on immunoSEQ multiplex PCR, and the TCRdb table lists in-frame clones only, not all of them. The sample has more than 250,000 clones, roughly four fifths seen once. What was sequenced was PBMCs or T cells enriched from blood (not recorded which). The receptors originated from a man aged 40-50 years who had been exposed to COVID-19.

The chain carries TRBV6-5 and TRBJ1-1; tentative D call: TRBD1 (5 bases). Germline lookup yields CDR1 MNHEY and CDR2 SVGAGI. The CDR3 sequence is 14 residues long. V gave up 2 bases and J gave up 6 bases, with 13 bases separating them. CDR3 sequence (DNA): TGTGCCAGCAGTTACGGTAACCCCAGGGCTGAAGCTTTCTTT. Encoded protein: CASSYGNPRAEAFF.

Of note for this clone: Germline is not matched at one junction end, which may reflect a read error. This sequence joins TRBV3-1 (or the pseudogene TRBV3-2) and TRBJ2-2, with TRBD2 identical over 7 bases. The CDR3 runs 15 residues. Germline CDR1 is LGHDT and CDR2 is YNNKEL (reference sequence). The CDR3 DNA reads as TGTGCCACCACCCCACCGGGACTACGCACCGAGGAGCTGTTTTTT. Translation: CATTPPGLRTEELFF.

A few counts support this clone. This chain connects TRBV18 to TRBJ1-1; 8 bases fit TRBD1. Trimming removed 1 base from V and 3 bases from J; junction bases left unmatched: 7. This CDR3 spans 16 amino acids. The germline V gene encodes CDR1 KGHSH and CDR2 LQKENI. The CDR3 DNA reads as TGTGCCAGCTCACCACGCCAGGGGGCGGACCACACTGAAGCTTTCTTT. Amino acids: CASSPRQGADHTEAFF.

The genes are TRBV7-9 and TRBJ2-1; 7 nucleotides agree with TRBD2. V lost 0 bases to trimming and J lost 9 bases; unmatched junction nucleotides: 5. Germline V gene lookup returns CDR1 SEHNR and CDR2 FQNEAQ (reference sequence). The CDR3 is made up of 14 amino acids. This CDR3 reads CASSLAGGSFEQFF. The CDR3 DNA reads as TGTGCCAGCAGCTTAGCAGGCGGGAGCTTTGAGCAGTTCTTC.

The chain carries TRBV19 and TRBJ1-1; no reliable D call. The CDR3 runs to 19 residues. Germline values: CDR1 LNHDA, CDR2 SQIVND (reference sequence). Trimming left V 0 bases short and J 10 bases short, with 30 bases between. The CDR3 sequence is CASSIDRTAVLNAKGSAFF. The CDR3 nucleotides read TGTGCCAGTAGTATAGATCGTACAGCGGTCTTGAACGCTAAAGGATCAGCTTTCTTT.

The chain joins TRBV30 to TRBJ2-3; 15 bases map to TRBD2. CDR3 length: 13 residues. The V gene end was trimmed by 8 bases and the J gene end by 6 bases; junction bases not matched to a gene: 3. Germline V lookup: CDR1 GTSNPN, CDR2 SVGIG (reference sequence). CDR3 nucleotides: TGTGCCGGGGGACTAGCGGGAGGCGATACGCAGTATTTT. Its protein is CAGGLAGGDTQYF.

This clone was detected once. The genes are TRBV6-1 and TRBJ2-2; D gene ambiguous. Germline V gene data show CDR1 as MNHNS and CDR2 as SASEGT. There are 14 residues in the CDR3. Trimming shortened V by 7 bases and J by 5 bases, and 14 bases separated the two germline ends. As DNA, the CDR3 is TGTGCCAGCAAATCCTCGTCAGATACCGGGGAGCTGTTTTTT. Translating it yields CASKSSSDTGELFF.

The chain recombines TRBV7-2 with TRBJ1-5, with D uncertain. This CDR3 has 14 residues. Deletions cut 1 base from V and 3 bases from J, with 7 bases between. Germline V gene lookup returns CDR1 SGHTA and CDR2 FQGNSA. CDR3 coding DNA: TGTGCCAGCAGCTTAGGGCAGAACAATCAGCCCCAGCATTTT. Protein product: CASSLGQNNQPQHF.

V is TRBV7-9 and J is TRBJ1-1; 7 nucleotides line up with TRBD1. The junction had 4 bases not matched to a gene; V was cut back by 1 base and J by 5 bases. CDR3 length: 14 residues. Germline loops: CDR1 SEHNR, CDR2 FQNEAQ (reference sequence). This CDR3 reads CASSLDRGKTEAFF. DNA for the CDR3: TGTGCCAGCAGCTTAGACAGGGGTAAAACTGAAGCTTTCTTT. The entire variable domain, with the rest obtained from reference TRBV7-9 and TRBJ1-1, is as follows: DTGVSQNPRHKITKRGQNVTFRCDPISEHNRLYWYRQTLGQGPEFLTYFQNEAQLEKSRLLSDRFSAERPKGSFSTLEIQRTEQGDSAMYLCASSLDRGKTEAFFGQGTRLTVV.

The chain combines TRBV30 with TRBJ2-3; D remains unclear. This CDR3 region has 11 residues. V was cut by 2 bases and J by 4 bases, with 4 bases left in between. From germline, CDR1 is GTSNPN and CDR2 SVGIG (reference sequence). This CDR3 is CAWSRADTQYF. The CDR3 coding sequence is TGTGCCTGGAGTAGAGCAGATACGCAGTATTTT.

The V call is TRBV10-1, the J call TRBJ2-7, with D maybe TRBD2 (6 bases). The V gene lost 3 bases and the J gene lost 6 bases, with 21 bases spanning the gap. The CDR3 covers 16 residues. Germline CDR1 WNHNN, CDR2 SYGVQD (reference sequence). The CDR3 reads CASSESEAGGSREQYF. The CDR3 nucleotides are TGCGCCAGCAGTGAAAGTGAGGCCGGAGGGTCTCGCGAGCAGTACTTC.

V gene TRBV7-6 combines with J gene TRBJ1-5, with D maybe TRBD1 (5 bases). The V end lost 1 base, the J end lost 3 bases, and 10 bases lay between the germline ends. Germline CDR1 reads SGHVS; CDR2 reads FNYEAQ. This CDR3 is built from 15 residues. The CDR3 coding sequence is TGTGCCAGCAGCTTAGAGGAGGGGTTCAATCAGCCCCAGCATTTT. Amino acid sequence: CASSLEEGFNQPQHF.

The rearrangement joins TRBV11-3 to TRBJ2-7; D ambiguous. With 5 bases removed from V and 6 bases from J, the gap between germline ends came to 14 bases. The CDR3 covers 13 residues. Germline V gene data show CDR1 as SGHNT and CDR2 as YENEEA. As DNA, the CDR3 is TGTGCCAGCAGCCCCCCTAGTACCGCCGAGCAGTACTTC. Translation gives CASSPPSTAEQYF.

This clone was detected once. The genes are TRBV10-3 and TRBJ2-1, with TRBD2 matching 10 bases. CDR1 and CDR2 (germline): ENHRY, SYGVKD. V gave up 5 bases and J gave up 4 bases; unmatched junction bases: 2. This CDR3 is 14 amino acids long. CDR3 region: CAISSGRGYNEQFF. CDR3 coding DNA: TGTGCCATCAGTAGCGGGAGGGGGTACAATGAGCAGTTCTTC.

This chain links TRBV12-5 with TRBJ2-2; 7 bases are shared with TRBD2. Germline assignment: CDR1 LGHNT and CDR2 FRNRAP. With V trimmed by 6 bases and J by 6 bases, 4 bases remained unmatched. The CDR3 extends over 13 amino acids. The CDR3 loop is CASGAGWAGELFF. The DNA for the CDR3 is TGTGCTAGTGGAGCGGGGTGGGCCGGGGAGCTGTTTTTT.

The J gene is TRBJ1-2, the V gene TRBV6-5; tentative D call: TRBD1 (6 bases). The V gene lost 7 bases and the J gene lost 8 bases, with 11 bases spanning the gap. Germline-derived CDR1 and CDR2 are MNHEY and SVGAGI. CDR3 length: 11 amino acids. CDR3 nucleotides: TGTGCCAGCAATAGCGGGGGCGGCTACACCTTC. This sequence encodes CASNSGGGYTF.

The V and J genes are TRBV19 and TRBJ2-7; 10 bases map to TRBD1. Germline V CDR1 and CDR2: LNHDA, SQIVND (reference sequence). V gave up 4 bases and J gave up 9 bases; unmatched junction bases: 12. The CDR3 spans 15 residues. CDR3 DNA sequence: TGTGCCAGTAGTACATTAGGGACAGGGGTCCTTGGGCAGTACTTC. Its translation is CASSTLGTGVLGQYF. Full variable domain (rest looked up from reference TRBV19 and TRBJ2-7): DGGITQSPKYLFRKEGQNVTLSCEQNLNHDAMYWYRQDPGQGLRLIYYSQIVNDFQKGDIAEGYSVSREKKESFPLTVTSAQKNPTAFYLCASSTLGTGVLGQYFGPGTRLTVT.

The CDR3 spells CASSSRTSGSTDTQYF. The CDR3 nucleotides are TGTGCCAGCAGCTCGCGGACTAGCGGGAGCACAGATACGCAGTATTTT. The rearrangement uses TRBV7-8 and TRBJ2-3, with 11 bases fitting TRBD2. This CDR3 is built from 16 residues. Germline CDR1 and CDR2: SGHVS and FQNEAQ. J lost 0 bases, V lost 4 bases, and 3 bases had no gene match.

V is TRBV6-5 and J is TRBJ2-2; 9 bases line up with TRBD1. The CDR3 spans 14 residues. The J segment lost 7 bases and the V segment lost 6 bases, leaving 6 bases of the junction unmatched. CDR1 is MNHEY and CDR2 is SVGAGI in the germline V gene. The CDR3 DNA reads TGTGCCAGCAGGACGGGACAGGGTAACGGGGAGCTGTTTTTT. It yields the protein CASRTGQGNGELFF.

This chain joins TRBV6-5 and TRBJ1-3; TRBD1 might be the D (6 bases). CDR1 and CDR2 (germline): MNHEY, SVGAGI. V was cut by 11 bases and J by 0 bases, with 17 bases left in between. The CDR3 loop spans 15 amino acids. The CDR3 nucleotides are TGTGCCTCGAGGCGGGGGGGGCCCTCTGGAAACACCATATATTTT. Translated: CASRRGGPSGNTIYF.

The CDR3 DNA reads TGTGCCAGCAGTGACCCAGGGCGAAATCAGCCCCAGCATTTT. Translating it yields CASSDPGRNQPQHF. The genes are TRBV2 and TRBJ1-5; a weak D match, TRBD1 (5 bases). CDR3 length: 14 residues. CDR1 is SNHLY and CDR2 is FYNNEI in the germline V gene. With 3 bases removed from V and 4 bases from J, the gap between germline ends came to 10 bases.

The V and J genes are TRBV5-1 and TRBJ2-1, with TRBD2 matching over 12 bases. This CDR3 spans 16 amino acids. J lost 10 bases, V lost 3 bases, and 11 bases had no gene match. CDR1 is SGHRS and CDR2 is YFSETQ in the germline V gene. For the CDR3, the DNA is TGCGCCAGCAGCTCCTCCGGGACTAGCGGGTACCGGGAGCAGTTCTTC. It codes for CASSSSGTSGYREQFF.

The chain recombines TRBV7-6 with TRBJ2-1, with TRBD1 identical over 8 bases. The CDR3 runs to 16 residues. Germline values: CDR1 SGHVS, CDR2 FNYEAQ. After removal of 1 base from V and 5 bases from J, the junction contained 7 bases not matched to a gene. CDR3 DNA sequence: TGTGCCAGCAGCTTAGGGACCGGGACAGGTAACAATGAGCAGTTCTTC. This codes for CASSLGTGTGNNEQFF.

The J gene is TRBJ1-6, the V gene TRBV19, with a weak D call TRBD1 (6 bases). Trimming left V 3 bases short and J 5 bases short, with 17 bases between. The CDR3 is 17 residues long. CDR1 and CDR2 from the germline V gene are LNHDA and SQIVND (reference sequence). This CDR3 reads CASSILTGLSNNSPLHF. The CDR3 DNA follows: TGTGCCAGTAGTATTCTGACAGGCCTTTCCAATAATTCACCCCTCCACTTT. Full variable domain (missing parts from reference TRBV19 and TRBJ1-6): DGGITQSPKYLFRKEGQNVTLSCEQNLNHDAMYWYRQDPGQGLRLIYYSQIVNDFQKGDIAEGYSVSREKKESFPLTVTSAQKNPTAFYLCASSILTGLSNNSPLHFGNGTRLTVT.